A few counts support the clone carrying this T cell receptor beta chain. This specimen comes from a study of T cell responses to AZD1222 COVID-19 vaccine. Study at large: Analyses pooled second doses at about 4 or about 12 weeks.

The V gene's germline CDR1 is SGHKS and CDR2 YYEKEE (reference sequence). V gave up 2 bases and J gave up 7 bases; unmatched junction bases: 8. This CDR3 has 15 residues. Assay: immunoSEQ multiplex PCR; the TCRdb copy retains only in-frame clones and omits some. The profile shows 97,000 or so clones, about four fifths of them singletons. The sequencing used peripheral blood, collected on day 0 of AZD1222 vaccination. This chain uses TRBV5-5 with TRBJ1-5, with 8 nucleotides matching TRBD1. The sequence was collected from an adult in good health. CDR3 loop: CASSLRQGQGQPQHF. DNA for the CDR3: TGTGCCAGCAGCTTACGACAGGGGCAGGGACAGCCCCAGCATTTT.